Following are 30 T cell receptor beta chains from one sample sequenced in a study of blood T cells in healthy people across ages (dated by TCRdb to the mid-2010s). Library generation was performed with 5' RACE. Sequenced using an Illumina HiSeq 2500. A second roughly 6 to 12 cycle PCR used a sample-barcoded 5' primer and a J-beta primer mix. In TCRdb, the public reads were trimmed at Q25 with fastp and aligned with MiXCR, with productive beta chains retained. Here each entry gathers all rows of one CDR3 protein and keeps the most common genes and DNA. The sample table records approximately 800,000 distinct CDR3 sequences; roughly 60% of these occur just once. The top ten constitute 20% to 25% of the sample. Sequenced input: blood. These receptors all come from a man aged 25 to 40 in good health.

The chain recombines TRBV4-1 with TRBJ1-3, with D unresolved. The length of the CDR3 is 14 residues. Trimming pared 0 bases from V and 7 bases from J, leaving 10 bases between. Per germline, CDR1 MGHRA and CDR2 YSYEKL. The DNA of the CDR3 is TGCGCCAGCAGCCAAGATCGAGGAGTTAACACCATATATTTT. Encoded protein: CASSQDRGVNTIYF.

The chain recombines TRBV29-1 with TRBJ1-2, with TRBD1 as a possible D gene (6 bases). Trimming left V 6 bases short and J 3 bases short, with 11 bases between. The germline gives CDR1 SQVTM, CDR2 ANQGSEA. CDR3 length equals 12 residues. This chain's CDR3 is CSVPDSYYGYTF. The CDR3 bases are TGCAGCGTCCCGGACAGCTACTATGGCTACACCTTC.

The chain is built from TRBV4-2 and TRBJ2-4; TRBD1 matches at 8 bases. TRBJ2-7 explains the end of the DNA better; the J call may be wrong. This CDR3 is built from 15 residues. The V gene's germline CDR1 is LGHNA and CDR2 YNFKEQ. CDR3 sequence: CASSNRGIGTGEQYF. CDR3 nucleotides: TGTGCCAGCAGCAACAGGGGGATCGGGACGGGCGAGCAGTACTTC.

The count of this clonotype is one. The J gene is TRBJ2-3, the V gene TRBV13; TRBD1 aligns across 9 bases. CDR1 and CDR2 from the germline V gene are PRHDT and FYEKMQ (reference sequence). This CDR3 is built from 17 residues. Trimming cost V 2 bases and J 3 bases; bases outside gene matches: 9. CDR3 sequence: CASSLSSWTGVTDTQYF. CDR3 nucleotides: TGTGCCAGCAGCTTATCTTCATGGACAGGGGTGACAGATACGCAGTATTTT.

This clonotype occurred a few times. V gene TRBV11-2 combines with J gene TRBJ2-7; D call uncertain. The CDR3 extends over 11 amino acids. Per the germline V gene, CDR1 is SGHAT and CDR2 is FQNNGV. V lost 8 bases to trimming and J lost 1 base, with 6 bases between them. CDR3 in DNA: TGTGCCAGCCAACGATCCTACGAGCAGTACTTC. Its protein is CASQRSYEQYF.

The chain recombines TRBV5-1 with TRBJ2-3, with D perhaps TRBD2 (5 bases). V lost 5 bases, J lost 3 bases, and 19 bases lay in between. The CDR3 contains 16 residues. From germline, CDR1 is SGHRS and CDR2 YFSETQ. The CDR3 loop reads CASSLGVGIRTDTQYF. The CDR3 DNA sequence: TGCGCCAGCAGTCTTGGAGTCGGGATAAGGACAGATACGCAGTATTTT.

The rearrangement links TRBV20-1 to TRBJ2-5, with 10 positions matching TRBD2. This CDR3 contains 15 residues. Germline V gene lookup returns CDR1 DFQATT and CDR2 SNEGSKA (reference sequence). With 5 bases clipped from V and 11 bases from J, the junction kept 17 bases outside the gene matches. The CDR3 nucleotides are TGCAGTGCTGGAAAGCGGGAGGGCCTTATGAATGAGCAGTACTTC. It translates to CSAGKREGLMNEQYF.

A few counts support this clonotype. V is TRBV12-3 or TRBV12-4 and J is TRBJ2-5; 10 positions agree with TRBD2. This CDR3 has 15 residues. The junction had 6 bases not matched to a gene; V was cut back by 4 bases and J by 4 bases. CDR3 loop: CASSYASGSLETQYF. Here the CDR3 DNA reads TGTGCCAGCAGTTACGCTAGCGGGAGTTTAGAGACCCAGTACTTC.

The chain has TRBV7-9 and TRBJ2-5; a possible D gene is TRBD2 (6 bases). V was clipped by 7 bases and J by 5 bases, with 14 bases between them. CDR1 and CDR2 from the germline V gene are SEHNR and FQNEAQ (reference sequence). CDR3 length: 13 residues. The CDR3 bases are TGTGCCAGCACCTTTACCGGGGGTGAGACCCAGTACTTC. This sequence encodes CASTFTGGETQYF.

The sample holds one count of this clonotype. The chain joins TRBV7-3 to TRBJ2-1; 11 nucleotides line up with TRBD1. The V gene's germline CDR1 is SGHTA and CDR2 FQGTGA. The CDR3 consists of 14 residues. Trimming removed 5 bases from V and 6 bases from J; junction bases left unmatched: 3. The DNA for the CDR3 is TGTGCCAGCAGCCGGGACAGGGGGAGCAATGAGCAGTTCTTC. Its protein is CASSRDRGSNEQFF.

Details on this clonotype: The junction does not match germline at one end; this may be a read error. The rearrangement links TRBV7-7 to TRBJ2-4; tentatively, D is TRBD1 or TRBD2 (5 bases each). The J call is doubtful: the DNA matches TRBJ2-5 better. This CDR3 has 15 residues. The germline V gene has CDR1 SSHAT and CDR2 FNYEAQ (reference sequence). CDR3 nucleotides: TGTGCTAGCAGTTCTCACCGGGACCTACAAGAGACCCAGTACTTC. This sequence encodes CASSSHRDLQETQYF.

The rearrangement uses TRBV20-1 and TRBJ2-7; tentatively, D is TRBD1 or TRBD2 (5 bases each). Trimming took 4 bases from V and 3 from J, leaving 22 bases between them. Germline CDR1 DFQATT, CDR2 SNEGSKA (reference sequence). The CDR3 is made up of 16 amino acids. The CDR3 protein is CSAIGDPRDGNYEQYF. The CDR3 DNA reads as TGCAGTGCTATTGGGGATCCTCGGGACGGCAACTACGAGCAGTACTTC.

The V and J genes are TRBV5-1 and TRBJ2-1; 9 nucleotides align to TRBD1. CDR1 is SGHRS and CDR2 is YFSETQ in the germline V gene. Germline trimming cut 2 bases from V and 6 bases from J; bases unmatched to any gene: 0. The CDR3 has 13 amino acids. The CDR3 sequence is CASSLQGANEQFF. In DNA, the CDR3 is TGCGCCAGCAGCTTACAGGGGGCCAATGAGCAGTTCTTC.

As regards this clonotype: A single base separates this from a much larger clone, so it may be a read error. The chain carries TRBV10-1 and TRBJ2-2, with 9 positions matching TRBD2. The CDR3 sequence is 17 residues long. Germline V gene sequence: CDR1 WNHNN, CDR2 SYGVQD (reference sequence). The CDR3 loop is CASSGFSGGLNTGKLFF. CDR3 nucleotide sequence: TGCGCCAGCAGTGGTTTTAGCGGGGGCCTGAACACCGGGAAGCTGTTTTTT.

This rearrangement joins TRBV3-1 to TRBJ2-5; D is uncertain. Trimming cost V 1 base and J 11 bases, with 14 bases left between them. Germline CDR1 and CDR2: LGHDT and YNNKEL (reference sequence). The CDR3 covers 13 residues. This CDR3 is CASSQVTAGWQYF. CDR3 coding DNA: TGTGCCAGCAGCCAAGTTACGGCTGGGTGGCAGTACTTC.

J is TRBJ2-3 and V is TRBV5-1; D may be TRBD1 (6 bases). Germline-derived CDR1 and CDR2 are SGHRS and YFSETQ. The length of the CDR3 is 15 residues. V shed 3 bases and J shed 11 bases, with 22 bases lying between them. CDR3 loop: CASSSRGRGSHEQYF. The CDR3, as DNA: TGCGCCAGCAGCTCCAGGGGAAGAGGCAGTCATGAGCAGTATTTT.

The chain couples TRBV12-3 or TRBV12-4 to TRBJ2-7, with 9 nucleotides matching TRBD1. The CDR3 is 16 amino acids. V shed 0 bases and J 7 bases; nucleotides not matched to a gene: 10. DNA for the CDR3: TGTGCCAGCAGTTTAGCGGGACAGGGAGCCTACAATGAGCAGTACTTC. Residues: CASSLAGQGAYNEQYF.

CDR3 sequence reads: CSASLMGRTYLYNEQFF. The CDR3 nucleotides are TGCAGTGCTAGTCTAATGGGGCGGACCTACCTCTACAATGAGCAGTTCTTC. The chain has TRBV20-1 and TRBJ2-1; possible D gene TRBD1, 5 bases. This CDR3 is built from 17 residues. CDR1 is DFQATT and CDR2 is SNEGSKA in the germline V gene (reference sequence). Trimming pared 3 bases from V and 3 bases from J, leaving 21 bases between.

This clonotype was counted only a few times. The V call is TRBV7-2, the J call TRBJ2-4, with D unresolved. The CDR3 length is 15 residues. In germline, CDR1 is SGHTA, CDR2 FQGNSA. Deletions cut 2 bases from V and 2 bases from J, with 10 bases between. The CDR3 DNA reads TGTGCCAGCAGCTTATTTAGCAGGTCCAAAAACATTCAGTACTTC. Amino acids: CASSLFSRSKNIQYF.

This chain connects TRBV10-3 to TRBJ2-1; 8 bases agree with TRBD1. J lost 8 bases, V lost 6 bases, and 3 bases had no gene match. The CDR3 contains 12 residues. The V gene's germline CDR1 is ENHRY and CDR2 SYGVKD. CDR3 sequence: CAIRDREHEQFF. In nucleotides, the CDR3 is TGTGCCATCAGGGACAGGGAACATGAGCAGTTCTTC.

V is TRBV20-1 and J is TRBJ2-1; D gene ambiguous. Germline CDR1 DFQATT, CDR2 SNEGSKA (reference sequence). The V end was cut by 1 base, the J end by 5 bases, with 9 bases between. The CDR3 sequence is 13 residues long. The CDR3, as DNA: TGCAGTGCTAGAGCCTCGATGAACAATGAGCAGTTCTTC. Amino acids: CSARASMNNEQFF.

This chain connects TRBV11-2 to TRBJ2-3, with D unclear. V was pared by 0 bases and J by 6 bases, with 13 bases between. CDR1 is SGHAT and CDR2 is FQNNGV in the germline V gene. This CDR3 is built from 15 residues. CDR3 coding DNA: TGTGCCAGCAGCTTAGAACCAACCTTGGCGGATACGCAGTATTTT. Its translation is CASSLEPTLADTQYF.

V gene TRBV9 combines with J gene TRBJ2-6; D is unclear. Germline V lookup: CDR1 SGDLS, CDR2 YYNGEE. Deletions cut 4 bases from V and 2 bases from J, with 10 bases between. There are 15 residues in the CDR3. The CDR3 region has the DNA TGTGCCAGCAGCTCTATACGGACTGGGGCCAACGTCCTGACTTTC. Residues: CASSSIRTGANVLTF.

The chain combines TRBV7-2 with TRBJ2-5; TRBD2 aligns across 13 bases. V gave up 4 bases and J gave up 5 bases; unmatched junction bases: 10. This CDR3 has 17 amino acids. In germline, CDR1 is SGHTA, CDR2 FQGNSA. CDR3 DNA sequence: TGTGCCAGCAGCTCGCGGACTAGCGGGGGCCTCGGGGAGACCCAGTACTTC. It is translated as CASSSRTSGGLGETQYF.

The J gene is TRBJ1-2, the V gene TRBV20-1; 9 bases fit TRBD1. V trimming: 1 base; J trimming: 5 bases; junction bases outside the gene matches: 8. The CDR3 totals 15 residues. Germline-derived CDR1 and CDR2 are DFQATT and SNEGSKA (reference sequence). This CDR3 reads CSARATRDRVYGYTF. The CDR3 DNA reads TGCAGTGCTAGAGCTACTAGGGACAGGGTATATGGCTACACCTTC.

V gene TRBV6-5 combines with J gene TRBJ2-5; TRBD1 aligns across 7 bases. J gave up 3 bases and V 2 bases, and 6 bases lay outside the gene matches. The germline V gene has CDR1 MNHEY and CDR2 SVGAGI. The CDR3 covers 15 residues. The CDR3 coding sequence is TGTGCCAGCAGTTACGTGACAGGGCCTGAAGAGACCCAGTACTTC. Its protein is CASSYVTGPEETQYF.

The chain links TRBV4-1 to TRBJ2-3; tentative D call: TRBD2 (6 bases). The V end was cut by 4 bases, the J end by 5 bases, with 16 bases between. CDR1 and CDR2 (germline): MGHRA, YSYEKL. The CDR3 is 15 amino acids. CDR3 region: CASSLNPGTQDTQYF. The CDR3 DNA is TGCGCCAGCAGCCTCAATCCAGGGACTCAAGATACGCAGTATTTT.

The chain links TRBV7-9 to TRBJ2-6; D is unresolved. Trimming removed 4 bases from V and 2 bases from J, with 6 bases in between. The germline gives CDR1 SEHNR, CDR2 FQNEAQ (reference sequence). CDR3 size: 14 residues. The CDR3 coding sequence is TGTGCCAGCAGCTACACAGCTGGGGCCAACGTCCTGACTTTC. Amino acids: CASSYTAGANVLTF.

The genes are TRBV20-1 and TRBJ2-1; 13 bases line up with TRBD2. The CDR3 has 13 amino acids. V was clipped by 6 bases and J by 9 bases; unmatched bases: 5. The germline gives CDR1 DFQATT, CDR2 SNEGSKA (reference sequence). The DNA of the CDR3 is TGCAGTGCCGGACTAGCGGGAGTAGGTGAGCAGTTCTTC. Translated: CSAGLAGVGEQFF.

The CDR3 region is CSVVSSGRPNEQYF. CDR3 DNA: TGCAGCGTAGTTTCTAGCGGGAGGCCCAACGAGCAGTACTTC. V is TRBV29-1 and J is TRBJ2-4; TRBD2 agrees at 11 bases. The J call may be faulty, since TRBJ2-7 better matches the DNA end. There are 14 residues in the CDR3. CDR1 and CDR2 from the germline V gene are SQVTM and ANQGSEA.